This T cell receptor beta chain was captured by sequencing in a study of blood T cells in healthy people across ages. At the level of the study: Template-switching capture recovered about one barcoded beta molecule per two T cells. Study-level results: Age showed a roughly linear inverse relationship with TCR beta diversity per million T cells. CMV status of donors was unknown, possibly confounding expanded clonotype changes.

Alongside a J-beta primer mix, a sample-barcoded 5' primer served in a second PCR lasting 7 to 11 cycles. TCRdb reanalysed the 5' RACE reads using MiXCR and keeps one entry per CDR3 protein. The sample lists about 1.4 million distinct CDR3 sequences, around 59% occurring once. The CDR3 runs to 17 residues. Germline trimming cut 5 bases from V and 0 bases from J; bases unmatched to any gene: 10. Germline V gives CDR1 SEHNR, CDR2 FQNEAQ (reference sequence). Points on this clonotype: The antigen remains unidentified.

Researchers report isolating at least 7 million PBMCs per sample. The chain combines TRBV7-9 with TRBJ2-1; TRBD1 matches at 7 bases. The source material was blood. The TCR sequence derives from a man aged 18 to 30 in good health. The CDR3 loop is CASSRHRGQISYNEQFF. The CDR3 DNA sequence: TGTGCCAGCAGCCGTCACAGGGGCCAAATCTCCTACAATGAGCAGTTCTTC.